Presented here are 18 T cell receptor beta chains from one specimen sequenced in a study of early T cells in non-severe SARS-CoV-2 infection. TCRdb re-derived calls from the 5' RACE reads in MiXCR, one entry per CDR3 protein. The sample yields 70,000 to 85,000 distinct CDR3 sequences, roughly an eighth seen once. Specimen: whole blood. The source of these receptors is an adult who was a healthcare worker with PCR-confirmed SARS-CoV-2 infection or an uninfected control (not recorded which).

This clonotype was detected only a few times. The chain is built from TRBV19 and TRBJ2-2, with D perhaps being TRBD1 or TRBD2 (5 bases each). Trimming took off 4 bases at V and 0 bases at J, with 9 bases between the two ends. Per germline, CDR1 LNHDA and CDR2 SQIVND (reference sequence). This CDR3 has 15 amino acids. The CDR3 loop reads CASSSRDANTGELFF. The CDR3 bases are TGTGCCAGTAGTAGCCGGGACGCGAACACCGGGGAGCTGTTTTTT.

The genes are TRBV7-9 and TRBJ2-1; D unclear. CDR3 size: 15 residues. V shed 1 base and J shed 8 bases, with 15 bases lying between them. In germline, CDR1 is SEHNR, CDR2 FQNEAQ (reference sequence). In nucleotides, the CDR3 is TGTGCCAGCAGCTTAGTGGCTAGTTTATTCGATGAGCAGTTCTTC. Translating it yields CASSLVASLFDEQFF.

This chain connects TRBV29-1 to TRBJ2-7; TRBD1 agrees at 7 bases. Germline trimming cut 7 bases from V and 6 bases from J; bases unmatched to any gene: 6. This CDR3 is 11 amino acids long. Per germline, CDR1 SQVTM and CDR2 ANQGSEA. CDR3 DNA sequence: TGCAGCGGACGGACAGGCCTCGAGCAGTACTTC. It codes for CSGRTGLEQYF.

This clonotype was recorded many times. The CDR3 protein is CASSFVAEGTEAFF. The DNA of the CDR3 is TGTGCCAGCAGTTTCGTAGCTGAGGGCACTGAAGCTTTCTTT. The chain uses TRBV12-3 or TRBV12-4 and TRBJ1-1; D not resolved. The ends were cut back, 3 bases at V and 4 bases at J, with 12 bases in the middle. This CDR3 region has 14 residues.

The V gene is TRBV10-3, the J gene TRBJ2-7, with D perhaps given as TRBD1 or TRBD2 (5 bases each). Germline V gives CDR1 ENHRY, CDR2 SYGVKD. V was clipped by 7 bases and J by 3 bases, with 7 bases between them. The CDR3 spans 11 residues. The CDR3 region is CAIKGSYEQYF. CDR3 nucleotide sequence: TGTGCCATCAAGGGGAGCTACGAGCAGTACTTC.

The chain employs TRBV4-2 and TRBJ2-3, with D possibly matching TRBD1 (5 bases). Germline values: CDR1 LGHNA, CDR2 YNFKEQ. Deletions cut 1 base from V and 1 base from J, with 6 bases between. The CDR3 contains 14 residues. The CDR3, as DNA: TGTGCCAGCAGCCAAGTAGGGGGCACAGATACGCAGTATTTT. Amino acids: CASSQVGGTDTQYF.

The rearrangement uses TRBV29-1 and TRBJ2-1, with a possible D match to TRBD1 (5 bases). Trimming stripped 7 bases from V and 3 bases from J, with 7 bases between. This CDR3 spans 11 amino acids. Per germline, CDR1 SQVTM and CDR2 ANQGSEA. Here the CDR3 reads CSADSYNEQFF. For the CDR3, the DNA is TGCAGCGCCGACAGCTACAATGAGCAGTTCTTC.

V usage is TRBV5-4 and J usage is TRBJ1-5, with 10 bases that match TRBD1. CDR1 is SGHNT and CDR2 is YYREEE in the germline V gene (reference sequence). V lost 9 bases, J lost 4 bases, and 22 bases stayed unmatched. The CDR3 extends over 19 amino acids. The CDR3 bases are TGTGCCAACCACCCCCTCGCCGGGACAGGGGTTAATCGGAATCAGCCCCAGCATTTT. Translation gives CANHPLAGTGVNRNQPQHF.

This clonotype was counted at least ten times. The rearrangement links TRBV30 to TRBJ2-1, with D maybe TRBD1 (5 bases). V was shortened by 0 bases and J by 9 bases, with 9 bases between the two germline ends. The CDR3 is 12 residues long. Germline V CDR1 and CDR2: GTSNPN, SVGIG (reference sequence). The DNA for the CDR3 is TGTGCCTGGAGTGTATTAGGGGCTGAGCAGTTCTTC. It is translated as CAWSVLGAEQFF.

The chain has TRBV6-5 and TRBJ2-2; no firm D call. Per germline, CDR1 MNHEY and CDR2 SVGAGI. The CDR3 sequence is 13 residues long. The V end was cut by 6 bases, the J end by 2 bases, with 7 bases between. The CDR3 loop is CASRQPNTGELFF. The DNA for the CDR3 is TGTGCCAGCAGACAACCCAACACCGGGGAGCTGTTTTTT.

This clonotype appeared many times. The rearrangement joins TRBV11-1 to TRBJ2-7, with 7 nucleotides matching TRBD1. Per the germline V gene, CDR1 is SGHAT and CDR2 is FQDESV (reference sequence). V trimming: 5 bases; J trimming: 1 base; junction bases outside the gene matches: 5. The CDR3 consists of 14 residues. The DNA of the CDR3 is TGTGCCAGCAGCCCTAAGGACAGGTCCTACGAGCAGTACTTC. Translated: CASSPKDRSYEQYF.

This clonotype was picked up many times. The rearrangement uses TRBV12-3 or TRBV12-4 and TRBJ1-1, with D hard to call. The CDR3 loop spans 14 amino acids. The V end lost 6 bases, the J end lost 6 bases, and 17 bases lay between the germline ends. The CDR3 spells CASSRRVGVSEAFF. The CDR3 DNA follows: TGTGCCAGCAGCCGCCGAGTGGGCGTCTCTGAAGCTTTCTTT.

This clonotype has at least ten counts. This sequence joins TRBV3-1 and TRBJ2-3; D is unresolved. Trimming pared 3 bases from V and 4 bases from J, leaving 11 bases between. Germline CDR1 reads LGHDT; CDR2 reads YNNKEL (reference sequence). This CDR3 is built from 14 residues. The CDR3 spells CASSQTGTADTQYF. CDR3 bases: TGTGCCAGCAGCCAGACCGGAACTGCAGATACGCAGTATTTT.

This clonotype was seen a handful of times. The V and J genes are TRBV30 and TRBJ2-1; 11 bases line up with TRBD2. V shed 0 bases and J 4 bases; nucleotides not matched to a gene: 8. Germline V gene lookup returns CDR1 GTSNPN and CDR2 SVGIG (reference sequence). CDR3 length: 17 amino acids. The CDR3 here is CAWSVLRTSGYYNEQFF. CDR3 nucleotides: TGTGCCTGGAGTGTACTTCGGACTAGCGGGTATTACAATGAGCAGTTCTTC.

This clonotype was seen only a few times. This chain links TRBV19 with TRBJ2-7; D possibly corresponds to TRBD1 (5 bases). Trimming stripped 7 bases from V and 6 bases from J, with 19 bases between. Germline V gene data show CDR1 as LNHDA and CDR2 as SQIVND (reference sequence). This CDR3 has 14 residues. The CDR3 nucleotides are TGTGCCAGTACGTCGACAGAACTTACGAGCGAGCAGTACTTC. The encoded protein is CASTSTELTSEQYF.

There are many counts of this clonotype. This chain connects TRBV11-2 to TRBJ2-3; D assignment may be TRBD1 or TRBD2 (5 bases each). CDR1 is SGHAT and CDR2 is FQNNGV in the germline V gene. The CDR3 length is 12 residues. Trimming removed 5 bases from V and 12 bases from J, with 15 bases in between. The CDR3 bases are TGTGCCAGCAGCCCCCTTGGGACCTACCAGTATTTT. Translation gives CASSPLGTYQYF.

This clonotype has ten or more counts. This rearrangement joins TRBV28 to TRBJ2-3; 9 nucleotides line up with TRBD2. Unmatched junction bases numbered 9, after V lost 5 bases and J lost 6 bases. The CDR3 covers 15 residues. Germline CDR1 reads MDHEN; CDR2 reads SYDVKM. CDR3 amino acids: CASSQHSGGVDTQYF. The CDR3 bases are TGTGCCAGCAGTCAGCATAGCGGGGGTGTCGATACGCAGTATTTT.

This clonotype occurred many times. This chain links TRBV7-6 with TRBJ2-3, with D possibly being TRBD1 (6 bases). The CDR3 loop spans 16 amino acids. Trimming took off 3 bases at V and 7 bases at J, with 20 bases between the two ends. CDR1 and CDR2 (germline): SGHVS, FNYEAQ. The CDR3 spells CASSLGNRVVGNTQYF. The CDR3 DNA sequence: TGTGCCAGCAGCTTGGGGAACAGGGTCGTGGGAAATACGCAGTATTTT.